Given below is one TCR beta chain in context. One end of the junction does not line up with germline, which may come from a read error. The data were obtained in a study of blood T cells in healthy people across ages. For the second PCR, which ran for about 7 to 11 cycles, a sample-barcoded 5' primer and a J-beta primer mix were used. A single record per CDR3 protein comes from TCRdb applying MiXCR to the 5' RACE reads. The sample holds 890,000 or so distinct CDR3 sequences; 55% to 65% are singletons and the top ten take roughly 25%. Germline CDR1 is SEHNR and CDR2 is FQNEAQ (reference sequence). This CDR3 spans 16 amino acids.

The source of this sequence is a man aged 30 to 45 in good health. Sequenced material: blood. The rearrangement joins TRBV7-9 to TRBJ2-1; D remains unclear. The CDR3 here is CASSLVWSTSYNGQFF. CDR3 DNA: TGTGCCAGCAGCTTAGTTTGGAGTACCTCCTACAATGGGCAGTTCTTC. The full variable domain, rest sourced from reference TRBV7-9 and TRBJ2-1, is DTGVSQNPRHKITKRGQNVTFRCDPISEHNRLYWYRQTLGQGPEFLTYFQNEAQLEKSRLLSDRFSAERPKGSFSTLEIQRTEQGDSAMYLCASSLVWSTSYNGQFFGPGTRLTVL.